Below, 6 T cell receptor beta chains from the same sample are listed, as sequenced in a study of shared clonotypes between healthy human individuals. Profiled with immunoSEQ multiplex PCR; TCRdb holds only in-frame clones, not every one. The sample includes some 580,000 clones, more than 95% of them seen just once. Material: naive CD4+ T cells sorted from blood. Documented subset: CD45RA+ positively selected. The receptors come from a woman aged 25 to 39 in good health.

As concerns this clone: This CDR3 is also generated by other DNA sequences in the sample. The chain recombines TRBV5-1 with TRBJ2-3; D is uncertain. Germline lookup yields CDR1 SGHRS and CDR2 YFSETQ. CDR3 length: 11 residues. V shed 0 bases and J shed 4 bases, with 0 bases lying between them. Written as DNA, the CDR3 is TGCGCCAGCAGCTTGGCAGATACGCAGTATTTT. Its translation is CASSLADTQYF. Full variable domain (outside the CDR3, taken from reference TRBV5-1 and TRBJ2-3): KAGVTQTPRYLIKTRGQQVTLSCSPISGHRSVSWYQQTPGQGLQFLFEYFSETQRNKGNFPGRFSGRQFSNSRSEMNVSTLELGDSALYLCASSLADTQYFGPGTRLTVL.

The V gene is TRBV29-1, the J gene TRBJ1-1; no definite D call. This CDR3 has 15 amino acids. Trimming pared 3 bases from V and 1 base from J, leaving 15 bases between. CDR1 is SQVTM, CDR2 ANQGSEA, per germline. CDR3 nucleotide sequence: TGCAGCGTTGATTCAATGAAGCCCTCGAACACTGAAGCTTTCTTT. It codes for CSVDSMKPSNTEAFF.

The V gene is TRBV7-9, the J gene TRBJ2-7, with D maybe TRBD1 (5 bases). The CDR3 totals 11 residues. Germline assignment: CDR1 SEHNR and CDR2 FQNEAQ (reference sequence). V lost 5 bases to trimming and J lost 6 bases, with 8 bases between them. CDR3: CASSRGSEQYF. The DNA of the CDR3 is TGTGCCAGCAGCAGGGGTAGCGAGCAGTACTTC. The full variable domain, its missing parts supplied by reference TRBV7-9 and TRBJ2-7, is DTGVSQNPRHKITKRGQNVTFRCDPISEHNRLYWYRQTLGQGPEFLTYFQNEAQLEKSRLLSDRFSAERPKGSFSTLEIQRTEQGDSAMYLCASSRGSEQYFGPGTRLTVT.

The V call is TRBV2, the J call TRBJ1-3, with no clear D. Trimming took off 5 bases at V and 0 bases at J, with 8 bases between the two ends. CDR3 length: 14 residues. Looked up from germline, CDR1 is SNHLY and CDR2 is FYNNEI. The CDR3 loop reads CASSNRRSGNTIYF. CDR3 sequence (DNA): TGTGCCAGCAGTAACAGACGCTCTGGAAACACCATATATTTT.

The chain links TRBV6-5 to TRBJ1-1, with D perhaps matching TRBD1 (5 bases). The CDR3 covers 15 residues. The V end was cut by 6 bases, the J end by 9 bases, with 23 bases between. Per germline, CDR1 MNHEY and CDR2 SVGAGI. CDR3 loop: CASSPGEARGYKAFF. Here the CDR3 DNA reads TGTGCCAGCAGCCCCGGGGAGGCAAGGGGATATAAAGCTTTCTTT.

The V call is TRBV5-4, the J call TRBJ1-1; weak D call: TRBD1 (5 bases). The ends were cut back, 4 bases at V and 5 bases at J, with 12 bases in the middle. From germline, CDR1 is SGHNT and CDR2 YYREEE (reference sequence). The CDR3 is 13 amino acids. The CDR3 sequence is CASSPRGNTEAFF. CDR3 sequence (DNA): TGTGCCAGCAGCCCCCGGGGGAATACTGAAGCTTTCTTT.